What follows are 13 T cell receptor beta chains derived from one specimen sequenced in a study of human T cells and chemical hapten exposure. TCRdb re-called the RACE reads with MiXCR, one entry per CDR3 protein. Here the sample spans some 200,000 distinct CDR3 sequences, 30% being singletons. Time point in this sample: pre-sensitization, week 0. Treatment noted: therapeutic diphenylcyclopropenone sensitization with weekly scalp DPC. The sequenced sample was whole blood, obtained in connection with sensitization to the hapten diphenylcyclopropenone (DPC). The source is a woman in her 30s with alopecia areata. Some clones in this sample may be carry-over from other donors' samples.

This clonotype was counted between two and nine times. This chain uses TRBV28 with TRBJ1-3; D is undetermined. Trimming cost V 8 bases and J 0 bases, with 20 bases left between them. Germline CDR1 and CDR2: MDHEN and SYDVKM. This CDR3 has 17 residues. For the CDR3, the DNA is TGTGCCAGCGGTTCGGGGTCGGCAGGTGACTCTGGAAACACCATATATTTT. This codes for CASGSGSAGDSGNTIYF.

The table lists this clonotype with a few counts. The CDR3 DNA follows: TGCAGGGGGTGGGGGTACTACGAGCAGTACTTC. It specifies CRGWGYYEQYF. This chain joins TRBV20-1 and TRBJ2-7; TRBD1 or TRBD2 may be the D gene (5 bases each). The length of the CDR3 is 11 residues. The germline gives CDR1 DFQATT, CDR2 SNEGSKA (reference sequence).

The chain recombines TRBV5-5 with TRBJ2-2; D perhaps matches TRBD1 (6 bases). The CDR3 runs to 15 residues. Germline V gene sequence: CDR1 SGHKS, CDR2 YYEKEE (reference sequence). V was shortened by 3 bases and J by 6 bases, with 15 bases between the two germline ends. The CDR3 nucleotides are TGTGCCAGCAGCTCCTCTGGACAGTTCCCCGGGGAGCTGTTTTTT. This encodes CASSSSGQFPGELFF.

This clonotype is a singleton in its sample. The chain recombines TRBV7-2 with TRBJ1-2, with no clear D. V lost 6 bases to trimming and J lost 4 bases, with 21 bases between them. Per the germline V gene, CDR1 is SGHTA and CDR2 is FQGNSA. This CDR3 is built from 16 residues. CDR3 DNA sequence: TGTGCCAGCAGAGTCGGACGCGTAGCCGGGAGCTATGGCTACACCTTC. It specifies CASRVGRVAGSYGYTF.

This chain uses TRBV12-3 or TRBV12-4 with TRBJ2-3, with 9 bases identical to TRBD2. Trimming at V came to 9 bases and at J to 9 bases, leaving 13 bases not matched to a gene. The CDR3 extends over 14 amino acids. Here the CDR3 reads CASNPGTSSSTQYF. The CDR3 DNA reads TGTGCCAGTAACCCCGGGACTAGCTCGTCCACGCAGTATTTT.

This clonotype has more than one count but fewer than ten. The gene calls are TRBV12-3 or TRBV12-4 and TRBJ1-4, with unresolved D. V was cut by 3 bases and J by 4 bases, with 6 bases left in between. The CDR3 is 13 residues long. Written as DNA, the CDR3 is TGTGCCAGCAGTTTTGGCCTTAATGAAAAACTGTTTTTT. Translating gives CASSFGLNEKLFF.

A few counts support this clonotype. The CDR3 reads CASSERLAGANVLTF. The CDR3 region has the DNA TGTGCCAGCAGTGAGCGGCTGGCTGGGGCCAACGTCCTGACTTTC. This chain connects TRBV25-1 to TRBJ2-6; D unclear. V lost 3 bases and J lost 2, with 8 bases in between. The CDR3 has 15 residues. CDR1 is MGHDK and CDR2 is SYGVNS in the germline V gene. Combining the CDR3 with reference TRBV25-1 and TRBJ2-6 gives the whole variable domain EADIYQTPRYLVIGTGKKITLECSQTMGHDKMYWYQQDPGMELHLIHYSYGVNSTEKGDLSSESTVSRIRTEHFPLTLESARPSHTSQYLCASSERLAGANVLTFGAGSRLTVL.

CDR3 sequence: CASSRGGSGANVLTF. The CDR3 DNA reads TGTGCCAGCAGCCGGGGGGGCTCTGGGGCCAACGTCCTGACTTTC. J is TRBJ2-6 and V is TRBV3-1; 7 nucleotides align to TRBD2. This CDR3 has 15 residues. V gave up 4 bases and J gave up 0 bases; unmatched junction bases: 0. Germline CDR1 and CDR2: LGHDT and YNNKEL (reference sequence).

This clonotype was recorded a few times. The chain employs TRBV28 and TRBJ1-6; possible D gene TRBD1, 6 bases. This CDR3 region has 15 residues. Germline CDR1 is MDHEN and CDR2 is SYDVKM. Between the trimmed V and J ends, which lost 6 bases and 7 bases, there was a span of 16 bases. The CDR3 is CASRNIGTRNSPLHF. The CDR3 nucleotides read TGTGCCAGCAGGAATATTGGGACAAGAAATTCACCCCTCCACTTT.

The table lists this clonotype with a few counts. The CDR3 here is CASSQRRQGNYGYTF. CDR3 coding DNA: TGCGCCAGCAGCCAACGGAGACAGGGCAACTATGGCTACACCTTC. The rearrangement uses TRBV4-3 and TRBJ1-2; 7 bases align to TRBD1. V shed 2 bases and J 2 bases; nucleotides not matched to a gene: 5. Germline V gene sequence: CDR1 LGHNA, CDR2 YSLEER. The CDR3 spans 15 residues.

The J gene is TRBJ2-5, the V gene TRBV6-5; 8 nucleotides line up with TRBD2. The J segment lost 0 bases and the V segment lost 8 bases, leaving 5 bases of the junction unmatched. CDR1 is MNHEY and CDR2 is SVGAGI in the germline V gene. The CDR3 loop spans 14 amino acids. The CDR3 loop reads CASFRGGYQETQYF. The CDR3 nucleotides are TGTGCCAGCTTTCGGGGGGGCTACCAAGAGACCCAGTACTTC.

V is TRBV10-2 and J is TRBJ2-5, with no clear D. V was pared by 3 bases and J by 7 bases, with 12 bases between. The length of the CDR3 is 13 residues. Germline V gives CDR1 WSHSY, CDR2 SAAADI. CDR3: CASSEQSWGTQYF. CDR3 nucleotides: TGCGCCAGCAGTGAACAGTCCTGGGGGACCCAGTACTTC.

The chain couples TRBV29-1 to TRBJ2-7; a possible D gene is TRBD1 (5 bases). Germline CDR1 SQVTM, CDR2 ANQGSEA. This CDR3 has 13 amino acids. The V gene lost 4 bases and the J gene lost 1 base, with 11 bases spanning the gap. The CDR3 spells CSVAVTASYEQYF. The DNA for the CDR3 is TGCAGCGTTGCGGTGACAGCTTCCTACGAGCAGTACTTC.